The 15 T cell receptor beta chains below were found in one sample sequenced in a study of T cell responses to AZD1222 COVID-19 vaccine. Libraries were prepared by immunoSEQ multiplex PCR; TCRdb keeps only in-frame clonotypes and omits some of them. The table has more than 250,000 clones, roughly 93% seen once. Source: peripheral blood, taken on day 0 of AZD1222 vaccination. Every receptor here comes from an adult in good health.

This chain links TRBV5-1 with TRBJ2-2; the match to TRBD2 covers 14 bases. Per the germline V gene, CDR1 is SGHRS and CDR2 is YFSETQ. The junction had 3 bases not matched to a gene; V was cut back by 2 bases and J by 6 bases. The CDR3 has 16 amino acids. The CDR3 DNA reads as TGCGCCAGCAGCTTTGGACTAGCGGGGGGTCCCGGGGAGCTGTTTTTT. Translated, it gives CASSFGLAGGPGELFF.

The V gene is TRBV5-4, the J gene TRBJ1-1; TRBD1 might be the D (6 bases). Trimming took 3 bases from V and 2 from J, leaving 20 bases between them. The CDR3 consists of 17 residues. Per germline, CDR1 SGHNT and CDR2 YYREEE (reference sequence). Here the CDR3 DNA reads TGTGCCAGCAGCTCAGCGAGGGGGGATTGGGCTAACACTGAAGCTTTCTTT. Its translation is CASSSARGDWANTEAFF.

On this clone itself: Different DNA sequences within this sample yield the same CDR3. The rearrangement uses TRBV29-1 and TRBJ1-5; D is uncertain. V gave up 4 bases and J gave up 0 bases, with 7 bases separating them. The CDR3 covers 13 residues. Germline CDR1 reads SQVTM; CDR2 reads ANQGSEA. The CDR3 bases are TGCAGCGTTGCGGAGAATAGCAATCAGCCCCAGCATTTT. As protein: CSVAENSNQPQHF.

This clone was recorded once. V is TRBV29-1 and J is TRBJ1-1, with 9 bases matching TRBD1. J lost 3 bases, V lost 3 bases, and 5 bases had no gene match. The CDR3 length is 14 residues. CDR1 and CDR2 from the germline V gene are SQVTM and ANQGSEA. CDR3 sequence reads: CSVEGTGYDTEAFF. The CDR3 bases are TGCAGCGTTGAGGGGACAGGGTACGACACTGAAGCTTTCTTT. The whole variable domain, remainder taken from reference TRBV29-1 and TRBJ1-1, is SAVISQKPSRDICQRGTSLTIQCQVDSQVTMMFWYRQQPGQSLTLIATANQGSEATYESGFVIDKFPISRPNLTFSTLTVSNMSPEDSSIYLCSVEGTGYDTEAFFGQGTRLTVV.

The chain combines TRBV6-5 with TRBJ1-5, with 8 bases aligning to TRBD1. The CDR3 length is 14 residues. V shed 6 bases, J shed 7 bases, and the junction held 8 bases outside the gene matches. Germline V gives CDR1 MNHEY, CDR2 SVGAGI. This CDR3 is CASSARTGRQPQHF. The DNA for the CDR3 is TGTGCCAGCAGCGCTAGGACAGGGAGGCAGCCCCAGCATTTT.

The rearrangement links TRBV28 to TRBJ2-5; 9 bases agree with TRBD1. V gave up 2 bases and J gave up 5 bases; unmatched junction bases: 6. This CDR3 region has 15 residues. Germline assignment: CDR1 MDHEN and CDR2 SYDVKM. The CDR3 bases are TGTGCCAGCAGTTTAATGGGACAGGGATGGGAGACCCAGTACTTC. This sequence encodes CASSLMGQGWETQYF.

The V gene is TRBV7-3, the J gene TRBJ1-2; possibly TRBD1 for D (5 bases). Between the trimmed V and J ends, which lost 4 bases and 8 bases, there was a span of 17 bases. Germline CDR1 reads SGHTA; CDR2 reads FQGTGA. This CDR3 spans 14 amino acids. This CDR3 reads CASSSPTGSSGYTF. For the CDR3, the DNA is TGTGCCAGCAGCTCCCCCACAGGCTCGTCGGGCTACACCTTC.

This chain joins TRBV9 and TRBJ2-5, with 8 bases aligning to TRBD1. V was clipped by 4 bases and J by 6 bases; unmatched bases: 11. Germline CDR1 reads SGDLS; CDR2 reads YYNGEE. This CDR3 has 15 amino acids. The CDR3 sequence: CASSSGTGVGQTQYF. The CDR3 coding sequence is TGTGCCAGCAGCTCCGGGACAGGCGTTGGGCAGACCCAGTACTTC. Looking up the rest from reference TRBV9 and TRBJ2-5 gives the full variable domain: DSGVTQTPKHLITATGQRVTLRCSPRSGDLSVYWYQQSLDQGLQFLIQYYNGEERAKGNILERFSAQQFPDLHSELNLSSLELGDSALYFCASSSGTGVGQTQYFGPGTRLLVL.

The CDR3 protein is CASRRDSNSYEQYF. The CDR3 DNA reads TGTGCCAGCAGGAGGGACAGTAACTCCTACGAGCAGTACTTC. The chain couples TRBV28 to TRBJ2-7; 7 positions agree with TRBD1. J gave up 0 bases and V 6 bases, and 5 bases lay outside the gene matches. The CDR3 is 14 residues long. Germline-derived CDR1 and CDR2 are MDHEN and SYDVKM.

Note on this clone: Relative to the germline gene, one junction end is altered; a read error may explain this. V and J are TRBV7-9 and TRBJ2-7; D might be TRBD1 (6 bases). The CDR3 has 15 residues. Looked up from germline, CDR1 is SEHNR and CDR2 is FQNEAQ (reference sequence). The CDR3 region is CASSLASGVRHEPYF. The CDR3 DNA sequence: TGTGCCAGCAGCTTAGCCTCAGGGGTACGGCACGAGCCGTACTTC.

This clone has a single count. CDR3 sequence (DNA): TGCGCCAGCAGCCAGGGGAGGGGTGCGGGGCCCTCCTACGAGCAGTACTTC. Translating it yields CASSQGRGAGPSYEQYF. This chain joins TRBV4-3 and TRBJ2-7, with 7 bases aligning to TRBD2. Germline values: CDR1 LGHNA, CDR2 YSLEER. The V gene end was trimmed by 3 bases and the J gene end by 0 bases; junction bases not matched to a gene: 11. The CDR3 loop spans 17 amino acids.

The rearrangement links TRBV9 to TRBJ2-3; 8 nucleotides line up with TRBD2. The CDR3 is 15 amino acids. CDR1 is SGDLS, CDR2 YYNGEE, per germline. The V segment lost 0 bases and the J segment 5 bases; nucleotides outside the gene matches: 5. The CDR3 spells CASSVGGGPIDTQYF. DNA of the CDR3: TGTGCCAGCAGCGTAGGCGGGGGGCCGATAGATACGCAGTATTTT.

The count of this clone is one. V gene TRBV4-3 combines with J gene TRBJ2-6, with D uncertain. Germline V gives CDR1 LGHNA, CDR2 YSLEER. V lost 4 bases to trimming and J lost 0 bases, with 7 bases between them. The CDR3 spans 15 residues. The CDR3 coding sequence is TGCGCCAGCAGCCCCCTTTCCTCTGGGGCCAACGTCCTGACTTTC. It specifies CASSPLSSGANVLTF.

CDR3 region: CAPRAGQGRFTGYTF. The CDR3 DNA is TGTGCCCCAAGGGCGGGACAGGGCAGGTTCACTGGCTACACCTTC. V is TRBV5-8 and J is TRBJ1-2; 9 bases are shared with TRBD1. CDR3 length: 15 residues. Germline V CDR1 and CDR2: SGHTS, YDEGEE. Trimming at V came to 10 bases and at J to 7 bases, leaving 17 bases not matched to a gene.

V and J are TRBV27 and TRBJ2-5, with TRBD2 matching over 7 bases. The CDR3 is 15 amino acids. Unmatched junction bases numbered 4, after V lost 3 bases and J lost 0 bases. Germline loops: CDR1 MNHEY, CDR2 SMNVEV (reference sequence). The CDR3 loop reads CASSFFSGYQETQYF. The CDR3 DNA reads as TGTGCCAGCAGTTTTTTTAGCGGGTACCAAGAGACCCAGTACTTC.